The following is a T cell receptor (beta chain) sequence with its context. The J segment lost 1 base and the V segment lost 1 base, leaving 11 bases of the junction unmatched. Germline V CDR1 and CDR2: MGHRA, YSYEKL. The CDR3 has 20 amino acids. This sample was taken from a study of T cell changes during pregnancy in multiple sclerosis. The data were produced by immunoSEQ multiplex PCR, yet TCRdb's version contains in-frame clones alone and is incomplete. Counted here are approximately 52,000 clones, just over 85% occurring once; the ten biggest clones make up roughly 1.2%. Sequencing was performed on CD4+ T cells from peripheral blood mononuclear cells, taken in the second trimester of pregnancy. The chain carries TRBV4-1 and TRBJ2-2; 11 bases are shared with TRBD2. This clonotype was obtained from a female donor with multiple sclerosis, enrolled in a pregnancy study. The CDR3 loop reads CASSQVRVAGGLMNTGELFF. Here the CDR3 DNA reads TGCGCCAGCAGCCAAGTCCGAGTAGCGGGAGGGCTAATGAACACCGGGGAGCTGTTTTTT.